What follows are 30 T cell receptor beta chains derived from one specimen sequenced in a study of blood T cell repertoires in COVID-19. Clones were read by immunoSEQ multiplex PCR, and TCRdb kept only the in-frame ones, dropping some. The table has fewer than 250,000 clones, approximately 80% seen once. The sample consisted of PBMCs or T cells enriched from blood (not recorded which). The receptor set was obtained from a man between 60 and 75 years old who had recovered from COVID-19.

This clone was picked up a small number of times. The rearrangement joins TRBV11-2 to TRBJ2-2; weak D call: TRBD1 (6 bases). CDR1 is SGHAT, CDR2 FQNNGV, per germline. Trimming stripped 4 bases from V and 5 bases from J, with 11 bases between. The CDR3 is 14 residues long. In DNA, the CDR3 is TGTGCCAGCAGCTCGGGACATTCGACCGGGGAGCTGTTTTTT. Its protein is CASSSGHSTGELFF.

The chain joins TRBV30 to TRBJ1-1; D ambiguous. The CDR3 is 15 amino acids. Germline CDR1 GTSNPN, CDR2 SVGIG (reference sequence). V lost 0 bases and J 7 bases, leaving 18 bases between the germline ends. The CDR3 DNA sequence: TGTGCCTGGAGTGTCTTTCCAGGCGGTGGAGGTGAAGCTTTCTTT. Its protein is CAWSVFPGGGGEAFF.

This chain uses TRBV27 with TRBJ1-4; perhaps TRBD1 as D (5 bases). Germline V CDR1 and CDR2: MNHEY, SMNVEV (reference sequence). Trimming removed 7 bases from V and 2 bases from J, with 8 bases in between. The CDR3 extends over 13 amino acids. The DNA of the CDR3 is TGTGCCAGCAAGGGGCGGACTAATGAAAAACTGTTTTTT. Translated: CASKGRTNEKLFF.

The CDR3 coding sequence is TGTGCCAGCAGCCCCGCCCAGACAGGGACCTACGAGCAGTACTTC. It yields the protein CASSPAQTGTYEQYF. The rearrangement uses TRBV7-9 and TRBJ2-7, with TRBD1 identical over 7 bases. The ends lost 5 bases at V and 2 bases at J; junction bases unmatched: 9. CDR3 length: 15 amino acids. Germline CDR1 is SEHNR and CDR2 is FQNEAQ (reference sequence). Based on the CDR3 plus reference TRBV7-9 and TRBJ2-7, the full variable domain is DTGVSQNPRHKITKRGQNVTFRCDPISEHNRLYWYRQTLGQGPEFLTYFQNEAQLEKSRLLSDRFSAERPKGSFSTLEIQRTEQGDSAMYLCASSPAQTGTYEQYFGPGTRLTVT.

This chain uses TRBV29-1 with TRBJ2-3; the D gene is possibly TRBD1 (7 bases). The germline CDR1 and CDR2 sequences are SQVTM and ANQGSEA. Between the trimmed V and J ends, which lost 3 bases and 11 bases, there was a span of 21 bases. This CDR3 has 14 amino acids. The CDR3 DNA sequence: TGCAGCGTTGATGGAGGGGGCGTCCGTGGGGAGCAGTATTTT. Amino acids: CSVDGGGVRGEQYF.

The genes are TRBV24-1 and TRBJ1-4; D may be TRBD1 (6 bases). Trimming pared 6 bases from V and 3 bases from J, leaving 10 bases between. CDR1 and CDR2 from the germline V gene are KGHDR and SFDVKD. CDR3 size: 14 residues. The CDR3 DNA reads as TGTGCCACCAGTCGAGCAGGGGCTAATGAAAAACTGTTTTTT. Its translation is CATSRAGANEKLFF.

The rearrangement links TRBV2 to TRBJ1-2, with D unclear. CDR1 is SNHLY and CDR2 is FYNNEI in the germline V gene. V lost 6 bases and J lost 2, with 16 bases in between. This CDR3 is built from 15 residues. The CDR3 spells CASRKYRDANYGYTF. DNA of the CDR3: TGTGCCAGCAGGAAATACAGAGATGCGAACTATGGCTACACCTTC.

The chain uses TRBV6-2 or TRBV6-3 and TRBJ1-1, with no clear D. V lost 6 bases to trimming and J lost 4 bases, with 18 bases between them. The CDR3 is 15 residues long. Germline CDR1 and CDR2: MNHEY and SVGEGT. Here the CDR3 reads CASSPWRRDRTEAFF. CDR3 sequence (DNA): TGTGCCAGCAGCCCTTGGCGTCGGGATCGCACTGAAGCTTTCTTT.

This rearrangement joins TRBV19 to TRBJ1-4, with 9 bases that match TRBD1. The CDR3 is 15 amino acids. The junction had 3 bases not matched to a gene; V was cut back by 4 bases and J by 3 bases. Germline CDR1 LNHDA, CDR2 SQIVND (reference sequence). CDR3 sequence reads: CASSKGTGPNEKLFF. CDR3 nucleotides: TGTGCCAGTAGTAAGGGGACAGGGCCTAATGAAAAACTGTTTTTT. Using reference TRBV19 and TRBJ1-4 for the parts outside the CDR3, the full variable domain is DGGITQSPKYLFRKEGQNVTLSCEQNLNHDAMYWYRQDPGQGLRLIYYSQIVNDFQKGDIAEGYSVSREKKESFPLTVTSAQKNPTAFYLCASSKGTGPNEKLFFGSGTQLSVL.

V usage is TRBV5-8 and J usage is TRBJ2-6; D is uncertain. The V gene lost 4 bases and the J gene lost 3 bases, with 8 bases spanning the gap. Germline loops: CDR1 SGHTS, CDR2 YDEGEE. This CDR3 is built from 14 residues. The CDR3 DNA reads TGTGCCAGCAGCCCTAATAGTGGGGCCAACGTCCTGACTTTC. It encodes CASSPNSGANVLTF.

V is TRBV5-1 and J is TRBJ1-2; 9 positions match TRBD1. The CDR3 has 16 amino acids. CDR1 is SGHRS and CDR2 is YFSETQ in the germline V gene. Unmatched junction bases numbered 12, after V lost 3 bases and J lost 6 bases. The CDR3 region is CASSSGQGFLVDGYTF. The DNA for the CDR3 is TGCGCCAGCAGCTCGGGACAGGGTTTTTTGGTGGATGGCTACACCTTC.

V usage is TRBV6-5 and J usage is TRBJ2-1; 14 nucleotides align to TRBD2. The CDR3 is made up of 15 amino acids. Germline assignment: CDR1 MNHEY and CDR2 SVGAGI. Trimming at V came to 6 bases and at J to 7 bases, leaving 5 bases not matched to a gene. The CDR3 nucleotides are TGTGCCAGCAGCCCGGGACTAGCGGGGGTTAATGAGCAGTTCTTC. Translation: CASSPGLAGVNEQFF.

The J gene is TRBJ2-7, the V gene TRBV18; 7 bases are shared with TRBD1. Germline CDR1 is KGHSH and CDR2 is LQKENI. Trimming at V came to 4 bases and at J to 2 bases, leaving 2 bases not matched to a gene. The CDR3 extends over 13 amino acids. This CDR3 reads CASSQGQPYEQYF. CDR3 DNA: TGTGCCAGCTCACAGGGACAGCCCTACGAGCAGTACTTC. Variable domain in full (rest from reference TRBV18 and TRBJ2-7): NAGVMQNPRHLVRRRGQEARLRCSPMKGHSHVYWYRQLPEEGLKFMVYLQKENIIDESGMPKERFSAEFPKEGPSILRIQQVVRGDSAAYFCASSQGQPYEQYFGPGTRLTVT.

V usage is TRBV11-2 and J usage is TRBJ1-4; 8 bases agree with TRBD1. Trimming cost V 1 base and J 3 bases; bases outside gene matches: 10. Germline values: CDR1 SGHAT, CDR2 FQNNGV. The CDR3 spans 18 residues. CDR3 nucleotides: TGTGCCAGCAGCTTAGTGTCCAGGGGGCTTTCTCCTAATGAAAAACTGTTTTTT. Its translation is CASSLVSRGLSPNEKLFF.

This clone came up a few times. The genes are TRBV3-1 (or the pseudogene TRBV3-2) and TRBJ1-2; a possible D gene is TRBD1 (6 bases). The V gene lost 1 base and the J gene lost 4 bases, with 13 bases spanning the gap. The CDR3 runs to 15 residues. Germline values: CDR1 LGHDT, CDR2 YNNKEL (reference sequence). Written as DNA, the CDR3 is TGTGCCAGCAGCCAAGGGACAGCCCCCCGCTATGGCTACACCTTC. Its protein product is CASSQGTAPRYGYTF.

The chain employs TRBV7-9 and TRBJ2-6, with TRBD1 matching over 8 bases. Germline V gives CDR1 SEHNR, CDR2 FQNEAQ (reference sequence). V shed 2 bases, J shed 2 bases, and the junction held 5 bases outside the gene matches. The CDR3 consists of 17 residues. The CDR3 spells CASSLQGALPGANVLTF. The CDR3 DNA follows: TGTGCCAGCAGCTTACAGGGGGCTCTTCCTGGGGCCAACGTCCTGACTTTC.

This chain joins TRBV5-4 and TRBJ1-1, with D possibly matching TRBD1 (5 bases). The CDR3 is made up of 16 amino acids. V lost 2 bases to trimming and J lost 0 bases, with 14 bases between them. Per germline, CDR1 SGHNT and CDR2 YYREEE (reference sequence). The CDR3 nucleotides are TGTGCCAGCAGCTTAGGAGGGGCCCACATGAACACTGAAGCTTTCTTT. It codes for CASSLGGAHMNTEAFF.

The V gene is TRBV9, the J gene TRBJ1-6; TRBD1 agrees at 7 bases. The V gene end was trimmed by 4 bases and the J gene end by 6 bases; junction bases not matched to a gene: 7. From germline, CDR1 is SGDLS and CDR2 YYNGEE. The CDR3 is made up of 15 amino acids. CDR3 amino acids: CASSLGQSSNSPLHF. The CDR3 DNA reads TGTGCCAGCAGCTTGGGACAGTCGAGTAATTCACCCCTCCACTTT.

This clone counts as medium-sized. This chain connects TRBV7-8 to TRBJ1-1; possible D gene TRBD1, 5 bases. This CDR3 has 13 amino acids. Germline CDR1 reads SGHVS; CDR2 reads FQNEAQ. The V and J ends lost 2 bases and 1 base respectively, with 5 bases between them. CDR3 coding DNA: TGTGCCAGCAGCTTAACAGGGAACACTGAAGCTTTCTTT. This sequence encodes CASSLTGNTEAFF.

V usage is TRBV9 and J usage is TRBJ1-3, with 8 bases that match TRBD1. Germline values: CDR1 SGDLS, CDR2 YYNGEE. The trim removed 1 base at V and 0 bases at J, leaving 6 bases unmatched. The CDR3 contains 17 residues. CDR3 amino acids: CASSVHPDRGSGNTIYF. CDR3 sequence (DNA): TGTGCCAGCAGCGTACATCCCGACAGGGGCTCTGGAAACACCATATATTTT.

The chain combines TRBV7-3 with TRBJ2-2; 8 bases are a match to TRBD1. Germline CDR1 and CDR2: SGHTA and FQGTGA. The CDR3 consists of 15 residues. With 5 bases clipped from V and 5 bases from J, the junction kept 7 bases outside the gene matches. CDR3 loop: CASSGGQGGTGELFF. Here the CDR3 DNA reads TGTGCCAGCAGCGGAGGACAGGGTGGAACCGGGGAGCTGTTTTTT.

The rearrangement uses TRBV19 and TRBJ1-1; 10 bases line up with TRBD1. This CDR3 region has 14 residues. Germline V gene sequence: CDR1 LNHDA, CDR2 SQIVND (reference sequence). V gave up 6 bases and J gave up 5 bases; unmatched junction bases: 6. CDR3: CASSFDRGRTEAFF. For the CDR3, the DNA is TGTGCCAGTAGCTTCGACAGGGGGCGGACTGAAGCTTTCTTT.

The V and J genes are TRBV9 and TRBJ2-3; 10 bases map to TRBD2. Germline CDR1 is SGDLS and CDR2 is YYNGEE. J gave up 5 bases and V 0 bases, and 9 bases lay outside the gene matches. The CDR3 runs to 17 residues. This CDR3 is CASSVAGASGGIDTQYF. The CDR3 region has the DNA TGTGCCAGCAGCGTAGCCGGGGCTAGCGGGGGAATAGATACGCAGTATTTT.

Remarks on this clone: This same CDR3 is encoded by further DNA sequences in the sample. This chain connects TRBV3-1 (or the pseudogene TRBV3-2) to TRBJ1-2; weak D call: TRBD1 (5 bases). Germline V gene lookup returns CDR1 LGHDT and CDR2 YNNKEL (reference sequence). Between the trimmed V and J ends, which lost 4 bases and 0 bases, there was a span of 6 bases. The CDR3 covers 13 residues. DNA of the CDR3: TGTGCCAGCAGCCGGGACTCTAACTATGGCTACACCTTC. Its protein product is CASSRDSNYGYTF.

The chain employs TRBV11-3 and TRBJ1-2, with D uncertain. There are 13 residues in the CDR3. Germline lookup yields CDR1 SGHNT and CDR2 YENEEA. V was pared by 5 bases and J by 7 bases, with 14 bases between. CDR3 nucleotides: TGTGCCAGCAGCCCTTCACCCACTGGTGGCTACACCTTC. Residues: CASSPSPTGGYTF.

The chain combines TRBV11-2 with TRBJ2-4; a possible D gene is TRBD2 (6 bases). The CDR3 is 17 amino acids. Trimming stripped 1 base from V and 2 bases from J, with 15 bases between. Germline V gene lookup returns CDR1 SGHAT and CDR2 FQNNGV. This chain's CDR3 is CASSLAAIREPKNIQYF. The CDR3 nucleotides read TGTGCCAGCAGCTTAGCTGCGATCCGGGAGCCCAAAAACATTCAGTACTTC.

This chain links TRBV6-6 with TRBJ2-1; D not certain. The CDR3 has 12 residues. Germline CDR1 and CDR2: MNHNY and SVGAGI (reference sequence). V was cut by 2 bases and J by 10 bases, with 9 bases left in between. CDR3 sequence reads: CASSYGPEEQFF. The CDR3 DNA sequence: TGTGCCAGCAGTTACGGGCCTGAGGAGCAGTTCTTC.

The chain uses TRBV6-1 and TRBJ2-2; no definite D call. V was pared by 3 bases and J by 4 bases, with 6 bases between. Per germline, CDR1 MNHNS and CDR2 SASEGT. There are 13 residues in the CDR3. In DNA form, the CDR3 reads TGTGCCAGCAGTGAGCAGGTCACCGGGGAGCTGTTTTTT. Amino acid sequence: CASSEQVTGELFF.

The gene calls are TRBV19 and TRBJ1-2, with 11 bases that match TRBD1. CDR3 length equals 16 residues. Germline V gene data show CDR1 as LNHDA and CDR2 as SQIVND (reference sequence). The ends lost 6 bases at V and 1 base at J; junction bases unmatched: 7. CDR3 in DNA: TGTGCCAGTAGCCGCGGGACAGGGGGGAATAACTATGGCTACACCTTC. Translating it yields CASSRGTGGNNYGYTF.

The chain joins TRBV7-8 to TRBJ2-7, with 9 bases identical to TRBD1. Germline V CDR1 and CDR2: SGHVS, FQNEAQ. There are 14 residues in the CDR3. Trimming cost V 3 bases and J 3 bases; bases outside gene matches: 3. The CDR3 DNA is TGTGCCAGCAGCTTTGACAGGGGGTTCTACGAGCAGTACTTC. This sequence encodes CASSFDRGFYEQYF.